This TCR beta chain was recorded in a study of Graves' ophthalmopathy and Graves' hyperthyroidism. Looking at the study overall: Investigators collected peripheral blood at initial diagnosis, before any treatment was given.

CDR1 and CDR2 (germline): MNHNS, SASEGT. This CDR3 is 13 amino acids long. Trimming took off 4 bases at V and 6 bases at J, with 10 bases between the two ends. TCR beta CDR3 amplification used RNA transcripts. Scientists carried out first-round RT-PCR using HTBI primers and then a second-round multiplex PCR. TCRdb re-called the multiplex PCR reads through MiXCR, storing one row per CDR3 protein. This sample carries 400,000 or so distinct CDR3 sequences, approximately 15% of them seen once, and the ten largest clones take roughly 7%. In its sample, this clonotype was seen many times. The stable label applied to hyperthyroidism with no ophthalmopathy within 18 months of follow-up.

Input material: peripheral blood. The origin of this receptor is a young woman with stable Graves' hyperthyroidism. V gene TRBV6-1 combines with J gene TRBJ1-5, with D possibly being TRBD1 (6 bases). In DNA form, the CDR3 reads TGTGCCAGCAGTGTTTCAGGGGTTCAGCCCCAGCATTTT. This translates into CASSVSGVQPQHF.